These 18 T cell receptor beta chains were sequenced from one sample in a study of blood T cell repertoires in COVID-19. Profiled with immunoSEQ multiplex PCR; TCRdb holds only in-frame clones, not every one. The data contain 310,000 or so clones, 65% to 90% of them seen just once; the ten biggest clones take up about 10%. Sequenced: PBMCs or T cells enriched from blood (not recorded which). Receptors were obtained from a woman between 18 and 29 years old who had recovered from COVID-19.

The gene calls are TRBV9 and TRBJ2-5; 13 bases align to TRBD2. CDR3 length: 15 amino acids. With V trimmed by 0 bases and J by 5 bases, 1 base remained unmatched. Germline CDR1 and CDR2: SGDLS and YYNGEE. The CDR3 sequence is CASSVALAGGETQYF. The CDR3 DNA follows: TGTGCCAGCAGCGTAGCACTAGCGGGAGGGGAGACCCAGTACTTC.

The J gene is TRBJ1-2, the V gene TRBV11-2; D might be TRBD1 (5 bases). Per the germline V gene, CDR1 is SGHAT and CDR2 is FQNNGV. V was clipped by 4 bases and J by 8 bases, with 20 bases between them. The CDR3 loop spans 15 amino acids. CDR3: CASSWRADDKGGYTF. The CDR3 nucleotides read TGTGCCAGCAGCTGGAGGGCAGATGACAAGGGGGGCTACACCTTC.

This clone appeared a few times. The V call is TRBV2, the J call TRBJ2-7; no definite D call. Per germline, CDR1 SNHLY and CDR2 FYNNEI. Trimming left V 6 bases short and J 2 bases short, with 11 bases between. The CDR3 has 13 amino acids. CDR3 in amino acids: CASRRALTYEQYF. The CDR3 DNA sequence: TGTGCCAGCAGACGAGCTCTAACCTACGAGCAGTACTTC. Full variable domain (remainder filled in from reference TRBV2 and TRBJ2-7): EPEVTQTPSHQVTQMGQEVILRCVPISNHLYFYWYRQILGQKVEFLVSFYNNEISEKSEIFDDQFSVERPDGSNFTLKIRSTKLEDSAMYFCASRRALTYEQYFGPGTRLTVT.

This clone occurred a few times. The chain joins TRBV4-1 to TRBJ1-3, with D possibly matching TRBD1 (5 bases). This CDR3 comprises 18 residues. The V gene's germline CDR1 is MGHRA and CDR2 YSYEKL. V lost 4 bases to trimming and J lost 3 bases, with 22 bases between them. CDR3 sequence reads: CASSPAGKAPLDGNTIYF. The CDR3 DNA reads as TGCGCCAGCAGCCCCGCAGGGAAAGCACCTCTGGATGGAAACACCATATATTTT.

CDR3 residues: CASSLWEGEQFF. The CDR3, as DNA: TGTGCCAGCAGCTTATGGGAGGGCGAGCAGTTCTTC. The chain is built from TRBV7-3 and TRBJ2-1; 7 positions agree with TRBD2. After removal of 2 bases from V and 10 bases from J, the junction contained 2 bases not matched to a gene. This CDR3 has 12 residues. Germline-derived CDR1 and CDR2 are SGHTA and FQGTGA.

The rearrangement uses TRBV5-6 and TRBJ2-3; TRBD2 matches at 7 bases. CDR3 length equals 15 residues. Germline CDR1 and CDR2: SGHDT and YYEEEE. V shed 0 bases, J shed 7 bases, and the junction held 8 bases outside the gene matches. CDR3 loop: CASSLEGLNGNTQYF. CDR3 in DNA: TGTGCCAGCAGCTTGGAGGGACTAAATGGGAATACGCAGTATTTT.

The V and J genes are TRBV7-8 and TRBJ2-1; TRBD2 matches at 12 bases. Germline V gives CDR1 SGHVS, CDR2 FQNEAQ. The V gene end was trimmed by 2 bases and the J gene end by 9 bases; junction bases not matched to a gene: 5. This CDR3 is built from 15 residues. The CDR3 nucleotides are TGTGCCAGCAGCTTAAAACTAGCGGGGGGTCCTGAGCAGTTCTTC. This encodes CASSLKLAGGPEQFF.

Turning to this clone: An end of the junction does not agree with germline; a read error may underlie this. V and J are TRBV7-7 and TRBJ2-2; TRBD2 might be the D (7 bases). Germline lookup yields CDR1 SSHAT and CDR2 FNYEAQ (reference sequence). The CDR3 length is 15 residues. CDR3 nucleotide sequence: TGTGCTAGCAGCCGGGGGGCTTATAACACCGGGGAGCTGTTTTTT. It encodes CASSRGAYNTGELFF.

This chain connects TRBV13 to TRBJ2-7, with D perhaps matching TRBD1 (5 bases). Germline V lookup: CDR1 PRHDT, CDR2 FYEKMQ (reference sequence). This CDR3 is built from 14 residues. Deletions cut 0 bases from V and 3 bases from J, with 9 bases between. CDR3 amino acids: CASSLGGALYEQYF. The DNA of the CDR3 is TGTGCCAGCAGCTTAGGAGGGGCCCTCTACGAGCAGTACTTC.

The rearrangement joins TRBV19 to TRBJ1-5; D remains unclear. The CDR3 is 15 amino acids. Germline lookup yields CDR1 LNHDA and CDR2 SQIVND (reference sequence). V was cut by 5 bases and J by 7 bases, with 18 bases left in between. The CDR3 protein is CASSLWTTPSQPQHF. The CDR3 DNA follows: TGTGCCAGTAGTCTTTGGACGACCCCTAGCCAGCCCCAGCATTTT.

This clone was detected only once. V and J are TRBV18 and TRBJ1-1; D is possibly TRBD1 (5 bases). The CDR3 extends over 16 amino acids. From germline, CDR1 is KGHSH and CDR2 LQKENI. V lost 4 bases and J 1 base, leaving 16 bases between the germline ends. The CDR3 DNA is TGTGCCAGCTCACAACAATGGGGGGTGAAGAACACTGAAGCTTTCTTT. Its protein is CASSQQWGVKNTEAFF.

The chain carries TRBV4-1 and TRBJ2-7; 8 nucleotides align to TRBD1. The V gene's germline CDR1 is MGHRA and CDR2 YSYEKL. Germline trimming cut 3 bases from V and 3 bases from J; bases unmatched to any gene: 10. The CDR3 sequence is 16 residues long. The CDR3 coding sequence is TGCGCCAGCAGCCACGACAGGGGAGGTAGGGACTACGAGCAGTACTTC. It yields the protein CASSHDRGGRDYEQYF.

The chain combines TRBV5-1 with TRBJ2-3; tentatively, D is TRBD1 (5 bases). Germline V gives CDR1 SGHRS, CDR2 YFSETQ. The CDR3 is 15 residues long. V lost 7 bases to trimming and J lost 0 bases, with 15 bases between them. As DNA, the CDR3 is TGCGCCAGCCACGCTGGCAGGGCTAGCACAGATACGCAGTATTTT. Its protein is CASHAGRASTDTQYF.

The CDR3 region has the DNA TGTGCCAGCAGCTTAGGTTTCGGACTGGGCGTAGATACGCAGTATTTT. Its translation: CASSLGFGLGVDTQYF. The chain joins TRBV7-9 to TRBJ2-3, with a weak D call TRBD2 (5 bases). V was cut by 1 base and J by 5 bases, with 16 bases left in between. There are 16 residues in the CDR3. The germline gives CDR1 SEHNR, CDR2 FQNEAQ (reference sequence).

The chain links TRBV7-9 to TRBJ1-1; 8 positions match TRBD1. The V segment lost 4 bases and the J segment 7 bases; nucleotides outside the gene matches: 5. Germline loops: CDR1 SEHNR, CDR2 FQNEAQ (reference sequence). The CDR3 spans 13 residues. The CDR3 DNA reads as TGTGCCAGCAGCTCGATCACAGGGGGTGAAGCTTTCTTT. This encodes CASSSITGGEAFF.

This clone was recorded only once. CDR3 sequence: CSVGGTSGSSEQYF. Here the CDR3 DNA reads TGCAGCGTTGGGGGGACTAGCGGGAGTTCAGAGCAGTACTTC. The chain links TRBV29-1 to TRBJ2-7; 14 nucleotides agree with TRBD2. Germline V gene sequence: CDR1 SQVTM, CDR2 ANQGSEA. V was clipped by 4 bases and J by 7 bases; unmatched bases: 6. CDR3 size: 14 residues.

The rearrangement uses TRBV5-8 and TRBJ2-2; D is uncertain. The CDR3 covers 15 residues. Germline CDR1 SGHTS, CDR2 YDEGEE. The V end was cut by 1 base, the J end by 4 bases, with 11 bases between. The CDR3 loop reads CASSLRRQSTGELFF. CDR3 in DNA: TGTGCCAGCAGCTTGCGGCGGCAGAGCACCGGGGAGCTGTTTTTT. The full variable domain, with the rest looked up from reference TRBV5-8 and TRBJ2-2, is EAGVTQSPTHLIKTRGQQATLRCSPISGHTSVYWYQQALGLGLQFLLWYDEGEERNRGNFPPRFSGRQFPNYSSELNVNALELEDSALYLCASSLRRQSTGELFFGEGSRLTVL.

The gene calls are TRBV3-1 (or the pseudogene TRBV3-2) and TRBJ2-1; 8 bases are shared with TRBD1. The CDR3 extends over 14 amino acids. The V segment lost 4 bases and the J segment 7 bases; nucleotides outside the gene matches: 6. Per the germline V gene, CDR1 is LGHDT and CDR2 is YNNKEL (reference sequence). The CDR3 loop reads CASSRMGQVNEQFF. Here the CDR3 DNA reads TGTGCCAGCAGCCGGATGGGACAGGTAAATGAGCAGTTCTTC.